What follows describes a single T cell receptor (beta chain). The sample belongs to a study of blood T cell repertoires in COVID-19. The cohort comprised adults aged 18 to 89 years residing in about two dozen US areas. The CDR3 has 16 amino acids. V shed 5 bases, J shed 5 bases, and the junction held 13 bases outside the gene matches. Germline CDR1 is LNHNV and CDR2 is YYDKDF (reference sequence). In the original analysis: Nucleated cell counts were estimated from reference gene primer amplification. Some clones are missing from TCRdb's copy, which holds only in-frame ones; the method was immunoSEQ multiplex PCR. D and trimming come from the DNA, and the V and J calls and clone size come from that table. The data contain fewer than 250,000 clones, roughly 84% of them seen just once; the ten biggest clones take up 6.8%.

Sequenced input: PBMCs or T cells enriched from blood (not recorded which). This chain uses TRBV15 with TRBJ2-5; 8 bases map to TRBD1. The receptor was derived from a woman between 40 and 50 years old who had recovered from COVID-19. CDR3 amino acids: CATSLLKGRQGETQYF. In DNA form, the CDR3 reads TGTGCCACCAGCCTTTTAAAAGGGAGACAGGGGGAGACCCAGTACTTC.